The next 13 T cell receptor beta chains were all read from a single sample in a study of shared clonotypes between healthy human individuals. Assay used: immunoSEQ multiplex PCR; TCRdb lists only in-frame clones, some missing. The sample comprises 650,000 to 800,000 clones, about 91% of which are singletons, and 24% rests with the top ten. The naive CD8 subset, CD45RO-negative cells positively selected for CCR7, excluded terminally differentiated effector memory CD45RA+ cells. Input material: naive CD8+ T cells sorted from blood. The receptors were gathered from a man between 25 and 39 years old in good health.

V and J are TRBV5-1 and TRBJ2-7, with 13 nucleotides matching TRBD2. Per the germline V gene, CDR1 is SGHRS and CDR2 is YFSETQ. CDR3 length equals 16 residues. V was pared by 0 bases and J by 5 bases, with 5 bases of the junction left unmatched. CDR3 nucleotide sequence: TGCGCCAGCAGCTTGGCCTCAGGACTAGCGGGAGACGAGCAGTACTTC. Residues: CASSLASGLAGDEQYF.

The J gene is TRBJ1-4, the V gene TRBV14, with D possibly matching TRBD1 (6 bases). Germline V gene lookup returns CDR1 SGHDN and CDR2 FVKESK. Trimming cost V 1 base and J 7 bases, with 13 bases left between them. The CDR3 runs to 15 residues. The CDR3 loop reads CASSQGDTSGEKLFF. CDR3 nucleotides: TGTGCCAGCAGCCAAGGGGACACCTCGGGTGAAAAACTGTTTTTT.

Turning to this clone: Other DNA sequences in this specimen translate into the identical CDR3. V gene TRBV27 combines with J gene TRBJ2-2; unclear D gene. The CDR3 contains 11 residues. Deletions cut 3 bases from V and 5 bases from J, with 1 base between. CDR1 MNHEY and CDR2 SMNVEV come from the germline V gene (reference sequence). The CDR3 coding sequence is TGTGCCAGCAGTTTGACCGGGGAGCTGTTTTTT. It yields the protein CASSLTGELFF.

The J gene is TRBJ1-2, the V gene TRBV25-1; a weak D match, TRBD1 (6 bases). Germline CDR1 reads MGHDK; CDR2 reads SYGVNS. V gave up 4 bases and J gave up 2 bases, with 8 bases separating them. The CDR3 covers 13 residues. CDR3: CASSATGNYGYTF. The DNA of the CDR3 is TGTGCCAGCAGTGCTACAGGGAACTATGGCTACACCTTC.

This clone has at least ten counts. The CDR3 loop reads CASSPDQGYTGELFF. The CDR3 DNA is TGTGCCAGCTCACCTGATCAGGGCTACACCGGGGAGCTGTTTTTT. The chain combines TRBV18 with TRBJ2-2, with D tentatively TRBD1 (5 bases). CDR1 KGHSH and CDR2 LQKENI come from the germline V gene. The CDR3 covers 15 residues. Trimming took 3 bases from V and 3 from J, leaving 11 bases between them.

CDR3 coding DNA: TGTGCCAGCAGTTCAAAGGGAGATGGAGATACGCAGTATTTT. Translating it yields CASSSKGDGDTQYF. V and J are TRBV27 and TRBJ2-3; D is possibly TRBD2 (5 bases). Germline V gene sequence: CDR1 MNHEY, CDR2 SMNVEV (reference sequence). V was clipped by 4 bases and J by 5 bases, with 13 bases between them. This CDR3 has 14 amino acids.

The V and J genes are TRBV29-1 and TRBJ2-5; tentatively, D is TRBD2 (7 bases). In germline, CDR1 is SQVTM, CDR2 ANQGSEA. With 0 bases removed from V and 2 bases from J, the gap between germline ends came to 19 bases. The CDR3 covers 17 residues. The CDR3 region has the DNA TGCAGCGTTGAAGAGGCCGCGGAGGGGGGGTGGCAAGAGACCCAGTACTTC. Translation: CSVEEAAEGGWQETQYF. Full variable domain (missing parts from reference TRBV29-1 and TRBJ2-5): SAVISQKPSRDICQRGTSLTIQCQVDSQVTMMFWYRQQPGQSLTLIATANQGSEATYESGFVIDKFPISRPNLTFSTLTVSNMSPEDSSIYLCSVEEAAEGGWQETQYFGPGTRLLVL.

The V and J genes are TRBV7-9 and TRBJ2-5; 10 bases agree with TRBD2. CDR1 is SEHNR, CDR2 FQNEAQ, per germline (reference sequence). The CDR3 is made up of 15 amino acids. V dropped 4 bases and J dropped 5; count of bases not matched to a gene: 7. The CDR3: CASSSQGGLAETQYF. CDR3 bases: TGTGCCAGCAGCTCCCAGGGGGGACTAGCGGAGACCCAGTACTTC.

This clone is a singleton in its sample. The same CDR3 is also encoded by other DNA sequences in this sample. The chain is built from TRBV7-9 and TRBJ1-3; D not certain. With 5 bases removed from V and 1 base from J, the gap between germline ends came to 9 bases. The CDR3 has 14 residues. Germline values: CDR1 SEHNR, CDR2 FQNEAQ (reference sequence). CDR3 in amino acids: CASSPPGSGNTIYF. Written as DNA, the CDR3 is TGTGCCAGCAGCCCCCCCGGGTCTGGAAACACCATATATTTT.

The chain couples TRBV29-1 to TRBJ2-2, with D possibly TRBD1 on 5 matching bases. CDR1 SQVTM and CDR2 ANQGSEA come from the germline V gene. The CDR3 sequence is 13 residues long. Between the trimmed V and J ends, which lost 3 bases and 6 bases, there was a span of 11 bases. CDR3 loop: CSVDPTGAGELFF. The DNA for the CDR3 is TGCAGCGTTGACCCTACAGGAGCCGGGGAGCTGTTTTTT.

J is TRBJ2-3 and V is TRBV7-9, with 8 bases lining up with TRBD2. CDR3 length: 13 residues. Germline V gene lookup returns CDR1 SEHNR and CDR2 FQNEAQ (reference sequence). V lost 11 bases and J lost 2; bases outside the gene matches: 6. The CDR3 is CACKRELTDTQYF. In DNA, the CDR3 is TGTGCCTGCAAGCGGGAGCTCACAGATACGCAGTATTTT. The full variable domain, in which reference TRBV7-9 and TRBJ2-3 provide the parts outside the CDR3, is DTGVSQNPRHKITKRGQNVTFRCDPISEHNRLYWYRQTLGQGPEFLTYFQNEAQLEKSRLLSDRFSAERPKGSFSTLEIQRTEQGDSAMYLCACKRELTDTQYFGPGTRLTVL.

This sequence joins TRBV7-3 and TRBJ2-1; 7 bases match TRBD1. The J segment lost 9 bases and the V segment lost 5 bases, leaving 10 bases of the junction unmatched. From germline, CDR1 is SGHTA and CDR2 FQGTGA. There are 14 residues in the CDR3. The CDR3 spells CASSPGSTGSEQFF. The CDR3 DNA follows: TGTGCCAGCAGCCCAGGATCGACAGGGAGTGAGCAGTTCTTC. The whole variable domain, filled in from reference TRBV7-3 and TRBJ2-1, reads GAGVSQTPSNKVTEKGKYVELRCDPISGHTALYWYRQSLGQGPEFLIYFQGTGAADDSGLPNDRFFAVRPEGSVSTLKIQRTERGDSAVYLCASSPGSTGSEQFFGPGTRLTVL.

This chain joins TRBV4-1 and TRBJ2-1, with D perhaps given as TRBD1 or TRBD2 (6 bases each). The CDR3 runs to 17 residues. Germline V gene sequence: CDR1 MGHRA, CDR2 YSYEKL. The V end was cut by 0 bases, the J end by 2 bases, with 14 bases between. The CDR3: CASSQDGGLAAYNEQFF. The CDR3 DNA follows: TGCGCCAGCAGCCAAGATGGGGGGCTCGCAGCCTACAATGAGCAGTTCTTC.